This T cell receptor (beta chain) was retrieved from a study of blood T cell repertoires in COVID-19. This table comes from immunoSEQ multiplex PCR, and its TCRdb copy is limited to in-frame clones, with some not included. The sample holds over 350,000 clones, 88% seen once. This CDR3 has 16 amino acids. Germline CDR1 reads MGHDK; CDR2 reads SYGVNS. With 3 bases removed from V and 0 bases from J, the gap between germline ends came to 12 bases. Everyone who took part was 18 to 89 years old, and they came from about two dozen US areas. This clone showed up just once. J is TRBJ2-1 and V is TRBV25-1; D gene unclear. Sequences were obtained from PBMCs or T cells enriched from blood (not recorded which). This receptor was taken from a woman aged 25 to 39 with acute COVID-19. CDR3 amino acids: CASSDTAFSSYNEQFF. The CDR3 DNA follows: TGTGCCAGCAGTGATACAGCTTTCAGCTCCTACAATGAGCAGTTCTTC.